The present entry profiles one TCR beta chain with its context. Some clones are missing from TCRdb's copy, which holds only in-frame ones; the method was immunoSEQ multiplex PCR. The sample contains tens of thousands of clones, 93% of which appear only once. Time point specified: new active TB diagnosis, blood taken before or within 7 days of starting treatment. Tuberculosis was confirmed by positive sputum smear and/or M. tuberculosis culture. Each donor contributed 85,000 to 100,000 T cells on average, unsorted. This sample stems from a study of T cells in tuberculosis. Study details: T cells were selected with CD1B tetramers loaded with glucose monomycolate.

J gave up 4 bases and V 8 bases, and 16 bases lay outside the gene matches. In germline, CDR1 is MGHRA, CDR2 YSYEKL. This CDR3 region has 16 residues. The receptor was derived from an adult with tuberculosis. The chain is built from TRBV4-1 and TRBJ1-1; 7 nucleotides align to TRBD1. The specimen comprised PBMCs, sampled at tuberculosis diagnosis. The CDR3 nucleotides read TGCGCCAGCGTAGCCTTTACAGGGGCCGAGGGCACTGAAGCTTTCTTT. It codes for CASVAFTGAEGTEAFF.